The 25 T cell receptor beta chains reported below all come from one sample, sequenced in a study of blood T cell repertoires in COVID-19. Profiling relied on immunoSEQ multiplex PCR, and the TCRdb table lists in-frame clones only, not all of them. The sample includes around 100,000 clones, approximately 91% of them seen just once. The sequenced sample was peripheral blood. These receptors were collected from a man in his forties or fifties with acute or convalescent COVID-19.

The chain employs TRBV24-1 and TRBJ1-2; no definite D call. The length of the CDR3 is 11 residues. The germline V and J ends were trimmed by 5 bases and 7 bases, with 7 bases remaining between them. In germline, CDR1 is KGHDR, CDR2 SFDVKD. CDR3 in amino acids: CATSGGFGYTF. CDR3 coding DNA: TGTGCCACCAGTGGAGGGTTTGGCTACACCTTC.

This CDR3 is CASSLGTQEVAFF. The CDR3 DNA follows: TGCGCCAGCAGCCTAGGGACTCAAGAAGTTGCTTTCTTT. V usage is TRBV5-1 and J usage is TRBJ1-1, with a weak D call TRBD1 (5 bases). V dropped 4 bases and J dropped 11 bases, with 18 bases sitting between them. Germline CDR1 is SGHRS and CDR2 is YFSETQ. CDR3 size: 13 residues. The whole variable domain, filled in from reference TRBV5-1 and TRBJ1-1, reads KAGVTQTPRYLIKTRGQQVTLSCSPISGHRSVSWYQQTPGQGLQFLFEYFSETQRNKGNFPGRFSGRQFSNSRSEMNVSTLELGDSALYLCASSLGTQEVAFFGQGTRLTVV.

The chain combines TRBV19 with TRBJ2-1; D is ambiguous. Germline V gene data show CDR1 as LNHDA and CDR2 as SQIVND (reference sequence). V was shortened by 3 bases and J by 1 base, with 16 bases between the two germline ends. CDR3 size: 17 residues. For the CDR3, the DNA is TGTGCCAGTAGTATGTTTGGTGGCGGCCCTTCCTACAATGAGCAGTTCTTC. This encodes CASSMFGGGPSYNEQFF.

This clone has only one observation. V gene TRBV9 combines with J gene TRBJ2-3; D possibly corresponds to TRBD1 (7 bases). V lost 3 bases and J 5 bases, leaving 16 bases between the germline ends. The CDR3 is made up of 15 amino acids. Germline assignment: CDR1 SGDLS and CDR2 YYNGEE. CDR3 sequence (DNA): TGTGCCAGCAGCGCTAGACAGGGAGGTATAGATACGCAGTATTTT. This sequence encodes CASSARQGGIDTQYF.

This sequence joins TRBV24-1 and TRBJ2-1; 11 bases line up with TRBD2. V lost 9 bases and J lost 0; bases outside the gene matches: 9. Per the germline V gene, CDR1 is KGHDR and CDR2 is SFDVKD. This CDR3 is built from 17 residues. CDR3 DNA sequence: TGTGCCACCTCGGGTAGCGGGGGGGCGAGCTCCTACAATGAGCAGTTCTTC. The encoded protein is CATSGSGGASSYNEQFF.

The CDR3 loop is CASSQGTTPGNTIYF. CDR3 in DNA: TGCGCCAGCAGCCAAGGAACTACGCCTGGAAACACCATATATTTT. The chain uses TRBV4-3 and TRBJ1-3, with no clear D. The CDR3 is 15 amino acids. With 1 base removed from V and 2 bases from J, the gap between germline ends came to 9 bases. CDR1 LGHNA and CDR2 YSLEER come from the germline V gene.

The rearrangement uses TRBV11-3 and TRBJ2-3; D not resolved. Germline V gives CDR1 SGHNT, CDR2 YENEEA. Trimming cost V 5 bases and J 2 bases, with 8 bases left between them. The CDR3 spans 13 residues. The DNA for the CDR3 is TGTGCCAGCAGCCCGCGGCTCACAGATACGCAGTATTTT. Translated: CASSPRLTDTQYF. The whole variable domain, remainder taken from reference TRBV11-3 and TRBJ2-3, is EAGVVQSPRYKIIEKKQPVAFWCNPISGHNTLYWYLQNLGQGPELLIRYENEEAVDDSQLPKDRFSAERLKGVDSTLKIQPAELGDSAVYLCASSPRLTDTQYFGPGTRLTVL.

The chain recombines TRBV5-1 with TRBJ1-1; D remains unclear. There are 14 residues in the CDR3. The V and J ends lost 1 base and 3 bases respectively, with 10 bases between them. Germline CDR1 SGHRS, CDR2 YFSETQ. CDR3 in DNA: TGCGCCAGCAGCTTGATCCCTGGGCACACTGAAGCTTTCTTT. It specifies CASSLIPGHTEAFF.

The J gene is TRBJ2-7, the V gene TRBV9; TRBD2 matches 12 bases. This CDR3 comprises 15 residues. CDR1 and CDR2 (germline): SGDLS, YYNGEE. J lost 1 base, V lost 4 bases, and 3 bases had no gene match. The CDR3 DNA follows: TGTGCCAGCAGCCTTACTAGCGGGGGGTCCTACGAGCAGTACTTC. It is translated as CASSLTSGGSYEQYF.

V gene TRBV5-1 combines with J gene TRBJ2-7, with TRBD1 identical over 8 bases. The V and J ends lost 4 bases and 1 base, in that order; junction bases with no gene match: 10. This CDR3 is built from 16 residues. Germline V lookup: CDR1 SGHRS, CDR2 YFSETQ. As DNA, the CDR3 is TGCGCCAGCAGCCGAACTTCCGGGACAGGATCCTACGAGCAGTACTTC. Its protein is CASSRTSGTGSYEQYF.

The CDR3 region has the DNA TGTGCCAGTTCACCGGGACAGGGGAACTACGAGCAGTACTTC. This encodes CASSPGQGNYEQYF. The chain uses TRBV5-6 and TRBJ2-7; 10 bases match TRBD1. V lost 8 bases, J lost 3 bases, and 8 bases stayed unmatched. The CDR3 sequence is 14 residues long. Germline-derived CDR1 and CDR2 are SGHDT and YYEEEE.

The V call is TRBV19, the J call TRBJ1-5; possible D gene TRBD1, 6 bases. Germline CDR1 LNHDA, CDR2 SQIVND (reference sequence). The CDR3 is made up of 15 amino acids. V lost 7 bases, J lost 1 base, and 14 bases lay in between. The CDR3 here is CASISRGFSNQPQHF. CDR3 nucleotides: TGTGCCAGTATTTCCAGGGGATTCAGCAATCAGCCCCAGCATTTT.

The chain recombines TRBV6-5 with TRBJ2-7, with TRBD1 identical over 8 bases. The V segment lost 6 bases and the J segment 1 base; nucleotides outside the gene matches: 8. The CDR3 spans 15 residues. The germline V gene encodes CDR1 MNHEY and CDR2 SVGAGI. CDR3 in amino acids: CASSISQGASYEQYF. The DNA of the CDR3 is TGTGCCAGCAGCATCTCCCAGGGGGCGTCCTACGAGCAGTACTTC.

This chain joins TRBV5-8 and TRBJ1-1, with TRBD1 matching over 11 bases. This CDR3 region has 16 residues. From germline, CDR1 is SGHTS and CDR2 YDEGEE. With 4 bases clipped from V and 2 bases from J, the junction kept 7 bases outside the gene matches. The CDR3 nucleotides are TGTGCCAGCAGCCAGGGGACAGGGGGTTATAACACTGAAGCTTTCTTT. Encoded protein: CASSQGTGGYNTEAFF.

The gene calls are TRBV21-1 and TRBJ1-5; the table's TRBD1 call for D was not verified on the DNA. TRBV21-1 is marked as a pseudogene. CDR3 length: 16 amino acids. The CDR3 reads CASSKSGQGKNQPQHF. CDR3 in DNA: TGTGCCAGCAGCAAGTCGGGACAGGGAAAGAATCAGCCCCAGCATTTT.

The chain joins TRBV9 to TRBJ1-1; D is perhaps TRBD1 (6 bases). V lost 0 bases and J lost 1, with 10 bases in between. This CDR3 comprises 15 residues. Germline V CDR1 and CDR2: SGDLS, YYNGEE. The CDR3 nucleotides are TGTGCCAGCAGCGTAGATAACAGGGCGAACACTGAAGCTTTCTTT. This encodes CASSVDNRANTEAFF.

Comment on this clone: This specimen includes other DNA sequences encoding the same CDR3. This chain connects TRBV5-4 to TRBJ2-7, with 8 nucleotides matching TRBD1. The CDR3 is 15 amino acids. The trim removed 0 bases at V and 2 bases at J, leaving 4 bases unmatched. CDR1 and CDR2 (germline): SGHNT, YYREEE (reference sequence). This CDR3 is CASSLGQGATYEQYF. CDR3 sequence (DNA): TGTGCCAGCAGCTTGGGGCAGGGGGCCACCTACGAGCAGTACTTC.

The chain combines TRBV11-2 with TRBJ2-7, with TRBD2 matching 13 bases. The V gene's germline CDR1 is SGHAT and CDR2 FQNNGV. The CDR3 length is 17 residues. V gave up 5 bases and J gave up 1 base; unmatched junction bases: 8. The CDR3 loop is CASSRTSGGIQSYEQYF. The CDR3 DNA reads TGTGCCAGCAGCCGGACTAGCGGGGGAATACAATCCTACGAGCAGTACTTC.

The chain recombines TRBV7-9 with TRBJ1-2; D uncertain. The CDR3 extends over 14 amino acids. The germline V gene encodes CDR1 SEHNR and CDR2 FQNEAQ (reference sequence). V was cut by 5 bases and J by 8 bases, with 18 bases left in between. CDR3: CASSPVAPAAGYTF. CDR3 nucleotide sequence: TGTGCCAGCAGCCCTGTGGCGCCCGCGGCCGGCTACACCTTC.

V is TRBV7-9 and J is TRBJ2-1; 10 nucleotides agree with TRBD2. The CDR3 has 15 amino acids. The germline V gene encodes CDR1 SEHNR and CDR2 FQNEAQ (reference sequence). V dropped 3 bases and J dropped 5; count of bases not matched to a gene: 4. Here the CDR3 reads CASSFPSGGNNEQFF. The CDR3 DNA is TGTGCCAGCAGCTTCCCTAGCGGGGGAAACAATGAGCAGTTCTTC.

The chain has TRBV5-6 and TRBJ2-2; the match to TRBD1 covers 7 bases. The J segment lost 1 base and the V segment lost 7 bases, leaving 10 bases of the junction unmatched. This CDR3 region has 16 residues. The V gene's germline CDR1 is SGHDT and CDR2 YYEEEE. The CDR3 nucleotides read TGTGCCAGCCATGGACAGGATAATCGGAACACCGGGGAGCTGTTTTTT. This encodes CASHGQDNRNTGELFF.

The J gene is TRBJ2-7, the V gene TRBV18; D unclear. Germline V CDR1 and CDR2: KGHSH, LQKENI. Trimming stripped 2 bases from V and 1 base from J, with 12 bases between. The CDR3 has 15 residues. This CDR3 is CASSPSNLNSYEQYF. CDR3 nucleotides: TGTGCCAGCTCACCAAGTAACCTAAATTCCTACGAGCAGTACTTC.

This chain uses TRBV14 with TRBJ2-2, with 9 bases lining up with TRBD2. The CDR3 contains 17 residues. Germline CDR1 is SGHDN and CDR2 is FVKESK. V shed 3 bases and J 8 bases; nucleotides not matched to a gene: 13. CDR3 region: CASSQVMGLAAGGELFF. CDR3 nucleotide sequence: TGTGCCAGCAGCCAGGTCATGGGACTAGCCGCCGGAGGGGAGCTGTTTTTT.

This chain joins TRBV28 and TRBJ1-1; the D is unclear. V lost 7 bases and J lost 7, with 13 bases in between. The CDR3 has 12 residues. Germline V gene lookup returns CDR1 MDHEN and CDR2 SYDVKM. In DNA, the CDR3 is TGTGCCAGCATAAGCGGACGGGATGAAGCTTTCTTT. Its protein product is CASISGRDEAFF.

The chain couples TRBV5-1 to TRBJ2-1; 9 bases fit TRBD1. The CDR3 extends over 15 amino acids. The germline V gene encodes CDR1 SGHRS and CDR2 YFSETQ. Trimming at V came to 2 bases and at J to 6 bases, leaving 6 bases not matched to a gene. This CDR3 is CASSLGGTGPNEQFF. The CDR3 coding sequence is TGCGCCAGCAGCTTAGGCGGGACAGGGCCCAATGAGCAGTTCTTC.